The rows below give T cell receptor beta chains drawn from one sample of a study of neurological immune-mediated disorders. A single record per CDR3 protein comes from TCRdb applying MiXCR to the 5' RACE reads. The table includes 20,000 to 25,000 distinct CDR3 sequences, around 6% detected once. Sequencing was performed on CD8+ T cells from blood. The receptors stem from a man aged 18 to 29 in good health. Both conserved end residues are part of each CDR3. Clone sizes are shown as how often the clone was seen (once, few, many) or a class if it is expanded.

V gene	J gene	clone size	CDR3 protein
TRBV5-6	TRBJ2-1	many	CASSLVGGGAYNEQFF
TRBV7-9	TRBJ1-1	many	CASSFTESRTEAFF
TRBV7-2	TRBJ2-7	many	CASSLGPAVTYEQYF
TRBV5-1	TRBJ2-3	many	CASSLAGTGDTDTQYF
TRBV4-1	TRBJ1-1	many	CASSQDQMGFQGAFF
TRBV4-2	TRBJ2-3	many	CASSQDRGGTDTQYF
TRBV10-3	TRBJ1-3	many	CAISETQGAFGNTIYF
TRBV28	TRBJ2-1	many	CASSLSLAVGGEQFF
TRBV5-1	TRBJ2-3	many	CASSLVQMSTDTQYF
TRBV7-2	TRBJ2-2	many	CASSLLGSGELFF
TRBV4-3	TRBJ1-1	many	CASSQVSGDTEAFF
TRBV12-3/TRBV12-4	TRBJ2-1	many	CASSLGGLTAYNEQFF
TRBV9	TRBJ2-3	many	CASSVADHSESAGGSVNTDTQYF
TRBV7-2	TRBJ2-7	many	CASRKQGSHEQYF
TRBV5-6	TRBJ2-7	many	CASSSGPYEQYF
TRBV10-3	TRBJ2-2	many	CAISTTPGELFF